The sequence of this T cell receptor (beta chain) was determined in a study of tumor-infiltrating lymphocytes in primary liver carcinoma. Bulk tissue was left unsorted, and RNA and DNA were co-extracted from about 20-30 mg of it. Total RNA amounting to around 530 ng was the source from which TCR beta cDNA was made with a constant-region primer. ARM-PCR was slightly modified, and three nested multiplex PCR rounds with it gave rise to the TCR beta libraries. The study ran its first two PCR rounds for roughly 10 cycles each, using TRBV1-TRBV30 forward primers and a C-beta reverse primer. TCRdb itself ran the multiplex PCR reads through MiXCR, one entry per CDR3 protein. The table shows fewer than 250,000 distinct CDR3 sequences, with 85% occurring only once. Per germline, CDR1 SNHLY and CDR2 FYNNEI. V dropped 2 bases and J dropped 3 bases, with 12 bases sitting between them. CDR3 size: 15 residues.

The sequenced sample consisted of tumor tissue from primary liver carcinoma. This receptor was identified in a man aged 35 to 55 with primary liver carcinoma and hepatitis B virus infection. The chain combines TRBV2 with TRBJ2-3; D is possibly TRBD1 (6 bases). CDR3 residues: CASSEPGEATDTQYF. CDR3 sequence (DNA): TGTGCCAGCAGTGAACCAGGGGAAGCTACAGATACGCAGTATTTT. Using reference TRBV2 and TRBJ2-3 for the parts outside the CDR3, the full variable domain is EPEVTQTPSHQVTQMGQEVILRCVPISNHLYFYWYRQILGQKVEFLVSFYNNEISEKSEIFDDQFSVERPDGSNFTLKIRSTKLEDSAMYFCASSEPGEATDTQYFGPGTRLTVL.